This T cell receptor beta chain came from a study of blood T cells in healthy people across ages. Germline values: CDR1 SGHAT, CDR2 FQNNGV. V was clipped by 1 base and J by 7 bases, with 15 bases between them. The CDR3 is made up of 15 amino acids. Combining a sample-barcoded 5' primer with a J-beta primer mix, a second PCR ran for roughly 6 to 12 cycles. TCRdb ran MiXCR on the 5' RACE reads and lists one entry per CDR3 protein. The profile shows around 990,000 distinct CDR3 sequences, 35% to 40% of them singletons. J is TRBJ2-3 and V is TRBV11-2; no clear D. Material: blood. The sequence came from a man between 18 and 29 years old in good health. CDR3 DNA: TGTGCCAGCAGCTTAGCCACCCCCGACGCTAATACGCAGTATTTT. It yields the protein CASSLATPDANTQYF.